Sequencing of this T cell receptor (beta chain) was carried out in a study of Ad26.COV2.S vaccination and SARS-CoV-2 variants. Turning to the study itself: Within the COV1001 Ad26.COV2.S trial arm, the donor was enrolled. Once or twice, 56 days apart, Ad26.COV2.S was delivered intramuscularly.

Findings and caveats of the study: Recipients given vaccine exceeded placebo recipients in spike-specific TCR breadth.

Treatment of the sample: 15 to 20 received Ad26.COV2.S at low or high dose, single or two shots; several received placebo; per-sample allocation not given. On day 63 after the first injection, vaccine and placebo recipients gave samples. TCRdb's copy holds only in-frame clones and misses some; the assay was immunoSEQ multiplex PCR. The sample carries about 350,000 clones, approximately 86% recorded once. To note about this clone: Its antigen is unknown.

Trimming took off 1 base at V and 0 bases at J, with 3 bases between the two ends. This CDR3 has 13 residues. Germline V gene data show CDR1 as SGHTA and CDR2 as FQGTGA. The material was peripheral blood, obtained in a trial of Ad26.COV2.S vaccine versus placebo. This TCR was recovered from a person between 18 and 59 years old who received the Ad26.COV2.S COVID-19 vaccine or a placebo. The V gene is TRBV7-3, the J gene TRBJ2-5; D remains unclear. For the CDR3, the DNA is TGTGCCAGCAGCTTAAGGTACCAAGAGACCCAGTACTTC. Its translation: CASSLRYQETQYF.